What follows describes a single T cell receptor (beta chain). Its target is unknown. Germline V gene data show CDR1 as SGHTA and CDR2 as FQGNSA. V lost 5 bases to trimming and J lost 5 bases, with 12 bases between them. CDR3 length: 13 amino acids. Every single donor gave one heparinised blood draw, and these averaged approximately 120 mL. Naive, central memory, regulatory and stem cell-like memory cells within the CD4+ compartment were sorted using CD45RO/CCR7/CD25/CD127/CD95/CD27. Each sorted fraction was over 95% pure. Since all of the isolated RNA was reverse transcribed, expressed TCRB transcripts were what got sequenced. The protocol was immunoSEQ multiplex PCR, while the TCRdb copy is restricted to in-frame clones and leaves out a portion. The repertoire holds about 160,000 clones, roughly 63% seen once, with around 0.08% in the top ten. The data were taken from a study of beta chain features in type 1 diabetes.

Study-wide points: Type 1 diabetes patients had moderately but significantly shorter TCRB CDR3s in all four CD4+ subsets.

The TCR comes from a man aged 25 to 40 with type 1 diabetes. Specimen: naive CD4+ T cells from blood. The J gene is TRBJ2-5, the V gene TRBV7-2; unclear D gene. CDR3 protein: CASSPRVMETQYF. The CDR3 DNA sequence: TGTGCCAGCAGCCCTAGGGTAATGGAGACCCAGTACTTC.